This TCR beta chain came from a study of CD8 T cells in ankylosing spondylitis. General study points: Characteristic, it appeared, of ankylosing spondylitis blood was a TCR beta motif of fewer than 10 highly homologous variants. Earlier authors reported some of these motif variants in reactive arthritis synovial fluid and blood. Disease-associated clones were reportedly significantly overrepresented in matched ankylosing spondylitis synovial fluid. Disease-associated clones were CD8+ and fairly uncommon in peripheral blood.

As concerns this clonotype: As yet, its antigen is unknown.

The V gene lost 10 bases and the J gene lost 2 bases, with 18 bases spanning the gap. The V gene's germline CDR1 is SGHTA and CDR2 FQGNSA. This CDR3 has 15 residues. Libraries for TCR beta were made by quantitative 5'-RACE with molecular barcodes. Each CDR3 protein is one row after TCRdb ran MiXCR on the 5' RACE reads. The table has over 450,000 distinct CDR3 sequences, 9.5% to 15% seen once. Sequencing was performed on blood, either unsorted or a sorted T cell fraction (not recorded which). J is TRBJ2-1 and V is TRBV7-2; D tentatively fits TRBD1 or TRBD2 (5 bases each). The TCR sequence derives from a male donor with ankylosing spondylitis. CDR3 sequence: CAIPGTGRAYNEQFF. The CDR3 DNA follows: TGTGCCATCCCTGGCACGGGGCGGGCCTACAATGAGCAGTTCTTC.